This T cell receptor (beta chain) was retrieved from a study of OX40 agonist ivuxolimab in advanced cancers. Study-wide context: Ivuxolimab was a fully human IgG2 agonistic monoclonal antibody targeting the costimulatory receptor OX40 (CD134). Intravenous ivuxolimab was administered to patients every 2 weeks at six dose levels: 0.01, 0.1, 0.3, 1.5, 3 and 10 mg/kg. Among the roughly 52 dose-escalation patients, about 20 had hepatocellular carcinoma, approximately 15 melanoma, 9 renal cell carcinoma and 9 head and neck cancer. In the dose-escalation cohort, 65% to 85% of patients were male, and the mean age was 60 years with a range of about 23 to 79. Patients were allowed to have had prior anti-PD-1, anti-PD-L1 or anti-CTLA-4 therapy, and more than 35% of the dose-escalation patients had been treated with checkpoint inhibitors. Partial responses occurred in three dose-escalation patients: two with cutaneous melanoma and one with hepatocellular carcinoma. The purpose of peripheral TCRbeta sequencing was to test whether ivuxolimab changed TCR sequence diversity and led to clonal T-cell expansion. The monotherapy dose-escalation portion (N of about 50 patients) of the phase I ivuxolimab trial is reported in the paper.

Patients with a history of autoimmune disease or receiving systemic immunosuppression were excluded from the trial. In every dose cohort, peripheral blood was drawn for TCR sequencing at baseline, cycle 4 day 1, and cycle 7 day 1. Samples came from an open-label, multicenter, first-in-human phase I dose-escalation trial of ivuxolimab. Adults with locally advanced or metastatic head and neck squamous cell, hepatocellular, melanoma or renal cell carcinoma were enrolled in the trial. CD4+ and CD8+ T cells were sorted separately from peripheral blood before TCR sequencing. The CDR3 contains 20 residues, cysteine and phenylalanine counted. This entry keeps only the CDR3 DNA: 60 bases, framed from base 1. CDR1 and CDR2, per the germline V gene, are SGDLS and YYNGEE. V lost 0 bases and J lost 12 bases, and the count of bases not matched to a germline gene is 25. This clone has more than one count but fewer than ten. It lacks a known antigen. One base away there is no much larger clone; base qualities are not given.

The full study reports these points: Low levels of normalized T-cell clonal expansion were also seen in some patients who did not respond. In partial responders in the 0.1-3.0 mg/kg groups, normalized peripheral clonal expansion was found to be among the lowest, especially among CD8+ T cells. After ivuxolimab, expanded clones were on average more numerous among CD8+ T cells than among CD4+ T cells. At doses of 0.1 to 3.0 mg/kg, clonal expansion of both CD4+ and CD8+ T cells in blood was seen between baseline and week 6. The antigen specificity of the clonally expanded peripheral T cells was not determined.

To sequence the TCRbeta CDR3 region, genomic DNA was isolated from the sorted cells. The immunoSEQ Assay was used to sequence the TCRbeta CDR3 regions. This is the immuneACCESS table as TCRdb keeps it, with only in-frame sequences that have V and J called. A part of the clones is gone; compared with another copy, unresolved V genes explain less than half, and the rest is unexplained. The sample table lists tens of thousands of clones, around 87% of them with a count of one. The ten largest clones represent around 18% of the sample. This TCR derives from an adult with an advanced solid tumor such as melanoma, head and neck, liver or kidney cancer. Sample: CD4+ or CD8+ T cells sorted from blood, taken in a trial of the OX40 agonist ivuxolimab. Rearrangement joined TRBV9 to TRBJ2-1, with TRBD1 matching 9 junction bases. The DNA sequence reads TGTGCCAGCAGCGTAGTAGTAGATCTTGTAGTAGTAGAGCCGGGACAGGGGCAGTTCTTC. This gives the protein CASSVVVDLVVVEPGQGQFF.